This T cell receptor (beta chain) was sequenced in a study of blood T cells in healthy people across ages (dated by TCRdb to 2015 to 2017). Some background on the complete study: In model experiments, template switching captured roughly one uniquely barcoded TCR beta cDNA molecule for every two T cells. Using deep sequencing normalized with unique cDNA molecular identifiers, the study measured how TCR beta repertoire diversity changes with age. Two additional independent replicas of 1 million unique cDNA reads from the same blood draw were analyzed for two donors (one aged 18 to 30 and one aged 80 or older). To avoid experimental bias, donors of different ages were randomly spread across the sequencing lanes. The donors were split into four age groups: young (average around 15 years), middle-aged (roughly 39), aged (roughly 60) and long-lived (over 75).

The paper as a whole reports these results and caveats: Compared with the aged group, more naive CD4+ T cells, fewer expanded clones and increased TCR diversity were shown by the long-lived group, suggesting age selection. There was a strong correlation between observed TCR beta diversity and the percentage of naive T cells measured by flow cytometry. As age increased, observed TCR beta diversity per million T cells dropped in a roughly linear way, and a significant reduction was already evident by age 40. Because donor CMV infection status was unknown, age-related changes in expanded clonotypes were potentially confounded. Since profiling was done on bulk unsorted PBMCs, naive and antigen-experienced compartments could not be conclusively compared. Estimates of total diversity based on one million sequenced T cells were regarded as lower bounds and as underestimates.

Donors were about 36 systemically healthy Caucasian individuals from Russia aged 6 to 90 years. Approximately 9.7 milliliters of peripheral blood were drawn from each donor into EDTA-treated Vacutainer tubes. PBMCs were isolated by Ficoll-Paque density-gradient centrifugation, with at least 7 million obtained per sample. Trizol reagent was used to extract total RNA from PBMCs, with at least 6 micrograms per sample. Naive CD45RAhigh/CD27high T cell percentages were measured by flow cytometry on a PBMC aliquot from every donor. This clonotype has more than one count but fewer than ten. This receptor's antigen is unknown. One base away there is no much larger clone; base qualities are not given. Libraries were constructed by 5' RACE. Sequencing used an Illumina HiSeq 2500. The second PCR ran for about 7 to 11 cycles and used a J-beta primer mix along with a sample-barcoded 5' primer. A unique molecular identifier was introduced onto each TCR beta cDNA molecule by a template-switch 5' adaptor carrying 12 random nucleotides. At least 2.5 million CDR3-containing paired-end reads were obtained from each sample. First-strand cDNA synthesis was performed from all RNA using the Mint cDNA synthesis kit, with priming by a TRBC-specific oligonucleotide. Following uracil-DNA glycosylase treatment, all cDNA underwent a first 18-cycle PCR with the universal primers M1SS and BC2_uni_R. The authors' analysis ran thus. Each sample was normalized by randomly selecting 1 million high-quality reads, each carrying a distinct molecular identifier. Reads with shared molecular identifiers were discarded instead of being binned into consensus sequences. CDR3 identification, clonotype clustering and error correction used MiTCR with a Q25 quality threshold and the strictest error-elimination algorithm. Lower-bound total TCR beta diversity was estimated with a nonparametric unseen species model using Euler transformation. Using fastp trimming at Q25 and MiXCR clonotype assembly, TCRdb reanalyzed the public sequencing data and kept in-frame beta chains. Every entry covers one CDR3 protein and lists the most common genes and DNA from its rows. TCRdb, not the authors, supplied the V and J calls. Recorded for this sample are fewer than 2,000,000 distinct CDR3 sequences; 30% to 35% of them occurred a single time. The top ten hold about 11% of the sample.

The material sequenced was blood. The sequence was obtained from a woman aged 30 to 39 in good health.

This receptor carries the CDR3 CSAKVLATYEQYF. The DNA sequence is given as TGCAGTGCTAAAGTGCTAGCCACCTACGAGCAGTACTTC. This sequence uses TRBV20-1 and TRBJ2-7; TRBD2 is perhaps the D gene, given 5 matching bases. V is shortened by 4 bases, J by 2 bases, and the region joining them spans 12 bases. The CDR3 contains 13 residues, cysteine and phenylalanine counted. Only the CDR3 DNA stays, 39 bases, in frame from base 1. Taken from the germline V gene (reference sequence), the CDR1 and CDR2 loops are DFQATT and SNEGSKA.